The T cell receptor beta chain under discussion was sequenced for a study of beta chain features in type 1 diabetes. Study-level points and caveats: All four CD4+ subsets of Type 1 diabetes patients contained TCRB CDR3s that were moderately but significantly shorter. Type 1 diabetes patients showed fewer insertions and more deletions at VDJ junctions.

Cell sorting via CD45RO/CCR7/CD25/CD127/CD95/CD27 was performed to obtain CD4+ naive, central memory, regulatory and stem cell-like memory cells. In its sample, this clone was seen a few times. Its antigen is not known. Germline V lookup: CDR1 KGHSH, CDR2 LQKENI. V was pared by 4 bases and J by 2 bases, with 15 bases between. The CDR3 spans 16 residues. Sequencing targeted expressed TCRB transcripts, as all isolated RNA had been reverse transcribed. The data were produced by immunoSEQ multiplex PCR, yet TCRdb's version contains in-frame clones alone and is incomplete. Among a few hundred thousand clones listed, around 9.9% were seen once.

V is TRBV18 and J is TRBJ1-5; maybe TRBD1 (6 bases). The sequence was obtained from a man younger than 45 with type 1 diabetes. The sample comprised naive CD4+ T cells from blood. The CDR3 DNA reads TGTGCCAGCTCACTGAACAGGGTTTATGGCAATCAGCCCCAGCATTTT. Amino acid sequence: CASSLNRVYGNQPQHF.